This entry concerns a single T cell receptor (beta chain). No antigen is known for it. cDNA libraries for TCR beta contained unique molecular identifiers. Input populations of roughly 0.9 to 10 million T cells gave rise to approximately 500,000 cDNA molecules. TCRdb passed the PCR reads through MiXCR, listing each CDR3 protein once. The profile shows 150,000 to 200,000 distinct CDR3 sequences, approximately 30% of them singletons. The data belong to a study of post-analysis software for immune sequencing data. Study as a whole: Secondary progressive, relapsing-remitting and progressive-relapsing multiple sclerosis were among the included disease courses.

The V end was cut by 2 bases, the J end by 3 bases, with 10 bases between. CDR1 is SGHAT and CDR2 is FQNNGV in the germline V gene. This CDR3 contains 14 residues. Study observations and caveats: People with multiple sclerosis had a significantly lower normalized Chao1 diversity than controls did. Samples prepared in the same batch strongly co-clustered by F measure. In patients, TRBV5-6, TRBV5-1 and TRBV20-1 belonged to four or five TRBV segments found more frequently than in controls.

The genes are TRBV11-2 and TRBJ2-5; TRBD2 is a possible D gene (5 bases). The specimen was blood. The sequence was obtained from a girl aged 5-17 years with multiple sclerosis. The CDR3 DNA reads TGTGCCAGCAGCTTAACTTGGGGAGAAGAGACCCAGTACTTC. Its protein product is CASSLTWGEETQYF.